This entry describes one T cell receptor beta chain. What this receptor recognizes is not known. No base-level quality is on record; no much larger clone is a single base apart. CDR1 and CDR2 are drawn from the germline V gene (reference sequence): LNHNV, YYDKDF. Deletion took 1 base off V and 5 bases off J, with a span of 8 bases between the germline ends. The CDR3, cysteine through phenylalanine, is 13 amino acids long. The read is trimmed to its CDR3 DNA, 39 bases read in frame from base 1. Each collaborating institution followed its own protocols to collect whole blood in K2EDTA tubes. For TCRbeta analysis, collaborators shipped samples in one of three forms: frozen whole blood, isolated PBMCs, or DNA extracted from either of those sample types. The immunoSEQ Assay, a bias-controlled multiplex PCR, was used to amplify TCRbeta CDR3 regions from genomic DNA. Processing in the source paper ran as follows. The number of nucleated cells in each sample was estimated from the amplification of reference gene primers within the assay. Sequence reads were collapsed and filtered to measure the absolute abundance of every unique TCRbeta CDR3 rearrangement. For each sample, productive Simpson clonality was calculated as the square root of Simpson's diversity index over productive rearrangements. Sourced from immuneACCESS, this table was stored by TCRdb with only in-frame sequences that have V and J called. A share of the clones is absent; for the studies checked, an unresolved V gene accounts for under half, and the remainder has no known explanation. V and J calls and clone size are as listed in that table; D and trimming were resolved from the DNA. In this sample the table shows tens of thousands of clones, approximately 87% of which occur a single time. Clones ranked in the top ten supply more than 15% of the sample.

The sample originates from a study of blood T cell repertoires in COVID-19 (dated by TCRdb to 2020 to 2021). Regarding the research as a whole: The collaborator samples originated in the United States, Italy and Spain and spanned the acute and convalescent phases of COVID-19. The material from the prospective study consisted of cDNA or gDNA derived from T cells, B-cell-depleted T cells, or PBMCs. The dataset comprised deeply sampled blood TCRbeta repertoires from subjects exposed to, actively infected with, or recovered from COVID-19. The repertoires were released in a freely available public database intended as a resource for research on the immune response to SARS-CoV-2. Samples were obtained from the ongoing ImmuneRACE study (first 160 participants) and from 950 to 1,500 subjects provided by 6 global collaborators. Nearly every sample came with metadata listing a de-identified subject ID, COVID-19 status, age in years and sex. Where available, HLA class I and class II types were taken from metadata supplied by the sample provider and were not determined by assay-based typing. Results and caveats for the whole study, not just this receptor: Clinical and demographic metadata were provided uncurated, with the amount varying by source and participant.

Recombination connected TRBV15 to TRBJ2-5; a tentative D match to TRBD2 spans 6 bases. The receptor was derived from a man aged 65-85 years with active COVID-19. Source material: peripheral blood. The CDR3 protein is CATSRAGEETQYF. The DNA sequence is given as TGTGCCACCAGCAGAGCGGGGGAGGAGACCCAGTACTTC. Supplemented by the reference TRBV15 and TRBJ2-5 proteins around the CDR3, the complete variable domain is DAMVIQNPRYQVTQFGKPVTLSCSQTLNHNVMYWYQQKSSQAPKLLFHYYDKDFNNEADTPDNFQSRRPNTSFCFLDIRSPGLGDTAMYLCATSRAGEETQYFGPGTRLLVL.